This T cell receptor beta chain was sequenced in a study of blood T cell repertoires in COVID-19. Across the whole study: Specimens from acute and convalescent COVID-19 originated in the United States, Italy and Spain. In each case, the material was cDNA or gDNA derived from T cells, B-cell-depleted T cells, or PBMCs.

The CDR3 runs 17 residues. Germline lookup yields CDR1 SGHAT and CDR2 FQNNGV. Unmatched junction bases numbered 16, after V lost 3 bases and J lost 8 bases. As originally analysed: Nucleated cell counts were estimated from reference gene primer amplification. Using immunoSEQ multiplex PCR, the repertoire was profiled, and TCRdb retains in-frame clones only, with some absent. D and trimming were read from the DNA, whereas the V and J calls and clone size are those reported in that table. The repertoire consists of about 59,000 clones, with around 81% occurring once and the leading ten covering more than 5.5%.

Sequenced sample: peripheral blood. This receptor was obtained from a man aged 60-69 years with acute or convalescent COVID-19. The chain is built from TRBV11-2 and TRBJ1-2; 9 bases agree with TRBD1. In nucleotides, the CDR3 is TGTGCCAGCAGCTTGGGAACCGGGACAGGGTGGCTCGGCGGCTACACCTTC. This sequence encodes CASSLGTGTGWLGGYTF.